This T cell receptor (beta chain) stems from a study of T cell responses to AZD1222 COVID-19 vaccine. Trimming at V came to 6 bases and at J to 10 bases, leaving 11 bases not matched to a gene. The CDR3 contains 13 residues. Repertoires were generated with immunoSEQ multiplex PCR, while TCRdb's copy carries only in-frame clones and drops some. The sample yields 140,000 or so clones, 90% to 95% seen once. The clonotype comes from an adult in good health. V and J are TRBV12-3 or TRBV12-4 and TRBJ1-2; 7 bases agree with TRBD1. Source: peripheral blood, taken on day 0 of AZD1222 vaccination. In DNA form, the CDR3 reads TGTGCCAGCAGAACCGGGACAGAAATCGACTACACCTTC. This codes for CASRTGTEIDYTF.